Below are 2 T cell receptor beta chains sequenced from a single sample in a study of blood T cell repertoires in COVID-19. Data came from immunoSEQ multiplex PCR; TCRdb stores just in-frame clones and leaves some out. The sample includes about 270,000 clones, approximately 90% seen only once; the top ten take roughly 2.9%. Sequencing was performed on PBMCs or T cells enriched from blood (not recorded which). Every receptor here comes from a middle-aged man who had been exposed to COVID-19.

The CDR3, as DNA: TGTGCCAGCAACCGGGGACAGGGGGCATATTCACCCCTCCACTTT. Amino acids: CASNRGQGAYSPLHF. V usage is TRBV11-3 and J usage is TRBJ1-6; TRBD1 aligns across 12 bases. Germline V gives CDR1 SGHNT, CDR2 YENEEA. The CDR3 consists of 15 residues. With 7 bases clipped from V and 8 bases from J, the junction kept 6 bases outside the gene matches.

This chain links TRBV30 with TRBJ1-2; 8 nucleotides match TRBD1. Per the germline V gene, CDR1 is GTSNPN and CDR2 is SVGIG (reference sequence). The CDR3 runs to 14 residues. J gave up 2 bases and V 3 bases, and 5 bases lay outside the gene matches. The CDR3 DNA reads TGTGCCTGGAGCGGACAGGGTTCCAACTATGGCTACACCTTC. Translation gives CAWSGQGSNYGYTF.